This TCR beta chain derives from a study of CD8+CD57+ T cells in acquired aplastic anemia. About the study: The sorted CD4+ and CD8+ cells yielded an average approximately 3.3 ug of DNA. Healthy donors gave about 9.8 million reads on average for CD4+ cells.

TCR beta VDJ and CDR3 were profiled, and genomic DNA was the template. In TCRdb, the reads were re-called with MiXCR into one record per CDR3 protein. The table shows approximately 200,000 distinct CDR3 sequences, with approximately 57% occurring only once. Study-wide findings and caveats: Patients had twenty-nine CD8+ CDR3 sequences in common with controls (the shared set). No significant patient-versus-control difference appeared in CD8+ Simpson's diversity.

This CDR3 has 14 amino acids. About this clonotype: Its antigen is not identified. One junction end does not reproduce the germline sequence, and a read error may be involved.

The receptor was isolated from a human donor in good health. The sequencing input was sorted CD4+, CD8+, or CD8+CD57+ T cells (not recorded which) from PBMCs. V gene TRBV12-3 or TRBV12-4 combines with J gene TRBJ2-7; weak D call: TRBD1 (7 bases). The CDR3 loop reads CASSPGGTGYEQYF. CDR3 bases: TGCGCCAGCAGCCCAGGGGGGACGGGCTACGAGCAGTACTTC.